The next 13 T cell receptor beta chains were all read from a single sample in a study of T-cell reconstitution after alpha-beta-depleted transplantation in children. Unique molecular identifiers were used in preparing the TCRbeta library. TCRdb re-called the PCR reads through MiXCR, storing one row per CDR3 protein. The sample lists about 480,000 distinct CDR3 sequences; under 15% were seen once. Sequences were derived from PBMCs from the stem cell graft donor, sampled from the stem cell graft. These receptors all stem from a human donor who donated a stem cell graft to a child with combined immunodeficiency.

This clonotype appeared many times. V and J are TRBV20-1 and TRBJ2-5; D gene unclear. The CDR3 contains 10 residues. Germline CDR1 and CDR2: DFQATT and SNEGSKA (reference sequence). V was pared by 5 bases and J by 5 bases, with 6 bases between. The CDR3 region is CSARRETQYF. The CDR3 DNA reads TGCAGTGCTCGAAGGGAGACCCAGTACTTC.

This clonotype was seen ten or more times. The V call is TRBV29-1, the J call TRBJ2-2; maybe TRBD2 (6 bases). Germline V lookup: CDR1 SQVTM, CDR2 ANQGSEA. The CDR3 runs 13 residues. Trimming pared 4 bases from V and 4 bases from J, leaving 10 bases between. The CDR3 spells CSVVLGGTGELFF. CDR3 sequence (DNA): TGCAGCGTTGTTTTGGGGGGCACCGGGGAGCTGTTTTTT.

J is TRBJ2-2 and V is TRBV15; D is perhaps TRBD2 (6 bases). The CDR3 spans 17 residues. Germline CDR1 LNHNV, CDR2 YYDKDF (reference sequence). Trimming stripped 3 bases from V and 1 base from J, with 15 bases between. The CDR3 sequence: CATSSRSIAVNTGELFF. The CDR3 DNA reads TGTGCCACCAGCAGCAGGTCGATAGCGGTGAACACCGGGGAGCTGTTTTTT.

The genes are TRBV6-5 and TRBJ1-2; possible D gene TRBD1, 5 bases. The CDR3 consists of 16 residues. Per germline, CDR1 MNHEY and CDR2 SVGAGI. V dropped 0 bases and J dropped 4 bases, with 15 bases sitting between them. This CDR3 is CASSYSLAGELYGYTF. The CDR3 DNA follows: TGTGCCAGCAGTTACTCCCTCGCGGGGGAACTCTATGGCTACACCTTC.

This clonotype was seen many times. The V and J genes are TRBV24-1 and TRBJ2-1; 7 nucleotides align to TRBD2. J lost 7 bases, V lost 2 bases, and 13 bases had no gene match. Germline V gene sequence: CDR1 KGHDR, CDR2 SFDVKD. The CDR3 is 17 residues long. In nucleotides, the CDR3 is TGTGCCACCAGTGATTGGATCGGAGGGAGGGAAAGAAATGAGCAGTTCTTC. This encodes CATSDWIGGRERNEQFF.

This clonotype was detected a few times. The gene calls are TRBV20-1 and TRBJ2-3; D could derive from TRBD1 or TRBD2 (6 bases each). Trimming cost V 1 base and J 0 bases, with 20 bases left between them. The V gene's germline CDR1 is DFQATT and CDR2 SNEGSKA (reference sequence). The CDR3 extends over 18 amino acids. CDR3 region: CSARGIGGADLSTDTQYF. The DNA for the CDR3 is TGCAGTGCTAGAGGTATCGGGGGCGCAGACCTGAGCACAGATACGCAGTATTTT.

This clonotype was recorded at least ten times. V is TRBV12-3 or TRBV12-4 and J is TRBJ2-3; 7 positions agree with TRBD2. This CDR3 has 15 residues. J lost 3 bases, V lost 6 bases, and 9 bases had no gene match. CDR3 sequence: CASRSGGGLTDTQYF. CDR3 sequence (DNA): TGTGCCAGCAGATCTGGGGGGGGACTAACAGATACGCAGTATTTT.

This clonotype appeared a few times. V and J are TRBV13 and TRBJ2-5, with 9 bases that match TRBD2. CDR1 and CDR2 (germline): PRHDT, FYEKMQ (reference sequence). Unmatched junction bases numbered 0, after V lost 1 base and J lost 3 bases. CDR3 length: 14 amino acids. The CDR3 DNA follows: TGTGCCAGCAGCTTAGAGCGGGGGGAAGAGACCCAGTACTTC. This sequence encodes CASSLERGEETQYF.

The table lists this clonotype with many counts. The chain couples TRBV20-1 to TRBJ2-2; TRBD2 aligns across 7 bases. The junction had 7 bases not matched to a gene; V was cut back by 4 bases and J by 5 bases. The CDR3 loop spans 14 amino acids. Per germline, CDR1 DFQATT and CDR2 SNEGSKA (reference sequence). In nucleotides, the CDR3 is TGCAGTGCTACAGGGACTATGCAGACCGGGGAGCTGTTTTTT. Amino acid sequence: CSATGTMQTGELFF.

This clonotype occurred many times. This rearrangement joins TRBV13 to TRBJ1-4; the match to TRBD1 covers 7 bases. This CDR3 is built from 13 residues. Germline V gene data show CDR1 as PRHDT and CDR2 as FYEKMQ (reference sequence). Unmatched junction bases numbered 3, after V lost 5 bases and J lost 6 bases. The CDR3 spells CASSRDRDEKLFF. The CDR3, as DNA: TGTGCCAGCAGCCGTGACAGGGATGAAAAACTGTTTTTT.

J is TRBJ1-5 and V is TRBV7-6, with D uncertain. This CDR3 comprises 15 residues. Germline V gene data show CDR1 as SGHVS and CDR2 as FNYEAQ. V shed 5 bases and J shed 0 bases, with 11 bases lying between them. CDR3 coding DNA: TGTGCCAGCAGCGCATGGGGTGCTAGCAATCAGCCCCAGCATTTT. This sequence encodes CASSAWGASNQPQHF.

The genes are TRBV6-1 and TRBJ2-1; the match to TRBD2 covers 7 bases. Looked up from germline, CDR1 is MNHNS and CDR2 is SASEGT. The J segment lost 6 bases and the V segment lost 6 bases, leaving 14 bases of the junction unmatched. The CDR3 loop spans 16 amino acids. The CDR3 DNA sequence: TGTGCCAGCAGAACCCTAGCGGCCCAGTACACCAATGAGCAGTTCTTC. Translation gives CASRTLAAQYTNEQFF.

The CDR3 DNA is TGTGCCACCAGCAGAGCTAAATCCAGGGGCGATACCCAAGAGACCCAGTACTTC. Protein: CATSRAKSRGDTQETQYF. V usage is TRBV15 and J usage is TRBJ2-5, with D perhaps TRBD1 (6 bases). V dropped 1 base and J dropped 1 base, with 19 bases sitting between them. The CDR3 is made up of 18 amino acids. From germline, CDR1 is LNHNV and CDR2 YYDKDF (reference sequence).